This T cell receptor (beta chain) was sequenced in a study of blood T cell repertoires in COVID-19. Study background: Donors in the United States, Italy and Spain gave samples during acute or convalescent COVID-19. The cDNA or gDNA used as material had been derived from T cells, B-cell-depleted T cells, or PBMCs.

Germline V CDR1 and CDR2: MNHEY, SVGAGI. Losses at the gene ends were 2 bases for V and 8 bases for J; bases not matched to a gene: 8. The CDR3 totals 14 residues. Per the authors' pipeline: Amplification of reference gene primers was used by the study to estimate nucleated cell counts. Some clones are missing from TCRdb's copy, which holds only in-frame ones; the method was immunoSEQ multiplex PCR. V, J and clone size were drawn from that table, and D and trimming were deduced from the DNA. The sample holds 200,000 or so clones, roughly four fifths seen once. Sequencing was carried out using peripheral blood. This TCR derives from a woman in her thirties or forties with acute or convalescent COVID-19. The chain employs TRBV6-5 and TRBJ1-2, with TRBD1 matching 7 bases. The CDR3 is CASSYGQGGLGYTF. The DNA for the CDR3 is TGTGCCAGCAGTTACGGGCAGGGGGGACTCGGCTACACCTTC.